The 32 T cell receptor beta chains in this list originate from one sample, sequenced in a study of blood T cell dynamics during melanoma immunotherapy. The table came from immunoSEQ multiplex PCR; TCRdb's copy has only in-frame clones and leaves some out. This sample carries 8,500 to 10,000 clones, 80% to 90% of them seen once, and the ten largest clones take roughly a third. Time point in this sample: pre-treatment baseline. Sequences were derived from blood, sampled from a patient treated with checkpoint blockade. The receptors here all came from a human donor with melanoma.

The rearrangement joins TRBV5-1 to TRBJ2-5; 10 nucleotides agree with TRBD1. The CDR3 contains 13 residues. Germline assignment: CDR1 SGHRS and CDR2 YFSETQ. With 9 bases clipped from V and 4 bases from J, the junction kept 6 bases outside the gene matches. CDR3 nucleotides: TGCGCCAAAAGGGACAGGGGCTCAGAGACCCAGTACTTC. Protein product: CAKRDRGSETQYF.

The V gene is TRBV2, the J gene TRBJ2-7, with 8 bases lining up with TRBD1. The CDR3 covers 14 residues. The junction had 8 bases not matched to a gene; V was cut back by 6 bases and J by 4 bases. Germline V gene data show CDR1 as SNHLY and CDR2 as FYNNEI. The CDR3 here is CASRGGQEPYEQYF. CDR3 DNA sequence: TGTGCCAGCAGGGGGGGACAGGAGCCATACGAGCAGTACTTC.

This chain's CDR3 is CAISVSAPGGAEAFF. CDR3 nucleotide sequence: TGTGCCATCAGTGTTTCGGCCCCAGGAGGGGCTGAAGCTTTCTTT. J is TRBJ1-1 and V is TRBV10-3, with D possibly TRBD1 on 5 matching bases. The length of the CDR3 is 15 residues. Trimming removed 4 bases from V and 6 bases from J, with 18 bases in between. The germline gives CDR1 ENHRY, CDR2 SYGVKD.

J is TRBJ1-3 and V is TRBV19, with D tentatively TRBD1 (6 bases). V shed 11 bases and J shed 3 bases, with 17 bases lying between them. CDR3 length equals 14 residues. CDR1 and CDR2 from the germline V gene are LNHDA and SQIVND (reference sequence). The CDR3 here is CAASRGASGNTIYF. DNA for the CDR3: TGTGCCGCTAGTAGGGGGGCTAGTGGAAACACCATATATTTT.

The chain is built from TRBV5-1 and TRBJ2-1; D may be TRBD1 or TRBD2 (6 bases each). V shed 0 bases and J shed 3 bases, with 13 bases lying between them. The CDR3 sequence is 16 residues long. CDR1 and CDR2 from the germline V gene are SGHRS and YFSETQ. CDR3 residues: CASSLAEGGLYNEQFF. The CDR3 DNA follows: TGCGCCAGCAGCTTGGCGGAGGGGGGCCTCTACAATGAGCAGTTCTTC.

The V and J genes are TRBV7-2 and TRBJ2-7; D assignment may be TRBD1 or TRBD2 (5 bases each). V shed 1 base and J shed 2 bases, with 9 bases lying between them. The V gene's germline CDR1 is SGHTA and CDR2 FQGNSA. The length of the CDR3 is 14 residues. The CDR3 protein is CASSLEWGPYEQYF. CDR3 bases: TGTGCCAGCAGCTTAGAGTGGGGACCCTACGAGCAGTACTTC.

Concerning this clone itself: A junction end diverges from the germline sequence, so it may reflect a read error. The chain combines TRBV5-6 with TRBJ2-1; 8 positions agree with TRBD2. The CDR3 is 15 residues long. From germline, CDR1 is SGHDT and CDR2 YYEEEE. For the CDR3, the DNA is TGTGTCAGCAGCTTGGTTGCTAGCGGGCACAATGAGCAGTTCTTC. It codes for CVSSLVASGHNEQFF.

The chain links TRBV4-2 to TRBJ2-1; 13 bases match TRBD2. The V gene end was trimmed by 4 bases and the J gene end by 5 bases; junction bases not matched to a gene: 5. The CDR3 is 16 amino acids. Per germline, CDR1 LGHNA and CDR2 YNFKEQ. As DNA, the CDR3 is TGTGCCAGCAGCCCCGAGGGACTAGCGGGGAACAATGAGCAGTTCTTC. Encoded protein: CASSPEGLAGNNEQFF.

V usage is TRBV28 and J usage is TRBJ2-5, with a possible D match to TRBD2 (7 bases). From germline, CDR1 is MDHEN and CDR2 SYDVKM. This CDR3 spans 14 amino acids. The V end was cut by 6 bases, the J end by 7 bases, with 18 bases between. The CDR3 nucleotides are TGTGCCAGCAGCCATGGGGGGGCGCTGGGGACCCAGTACTTC. It is translated as CASSHGGALGTQYF.

The rearrangement uses TRBV29-1 and TRBJ2-3; D unclear. Germline V gene sequence: CDR1 SQVTM, CDR2 ANQGSEA. CDR3 length: 13 residues. Trimming left V 7 bases short and J 2 bases short, with 13 bases between. The chain's CDR3 is CSETESITDTQYF. CDR3 DNA sequence: TGCAGCGAAACGGAAAGTATCACAGATACGCAGTATTTT.

The chain is built from TRBV7-2 and TRBJ2-7; possibly TRBD2 for D (6 bases). The CDR3 has 12 amino acids. CDR1 is SGHTA and CDR2 is FQGNSA in the germline V gene. Trimming cost V 6 bases and J 3 bases, with 9 bases left between them. In DNA form, the CDR3 reads TGTGCCAGCAGTCACGGGAGCTACGAGCAGTACTTC. Translating gives CASSHGSYEQYF.

The chain joins TRBV6-5 to TRBJ1-1; D is unclear. This CDR3 is 13 amino acids long. The V end was cut by 0 bases, the J end by 4 bases, with 6 bases between. Germline V gene data show CDR1 as MNHEY and CDR2 as SVGAGI. CDR3 protein: CASSYSGGTEAFF. The DNA of the CDR3 is TGTGCCAGCAGTTACTCGGGTGGCACTGAAGCTTTCTTT.

This clone was seen once. The chain has TRBV2 and TRBJ2-3; 8 nucleotides align to TRBD2. CDR3 length: 16 residues. V lost 0 bases and J lost 2; bases outside the gene matches: 4. The germline gives CDR1 SNHLY, CDR2 FYNNEI. CDR3: CASSEASGTNTDTQYF. The CDR3, as DNA: TGTGCCAGCAGTGAAGCTAGCGGGACAAACACAGATACGCAGTATTTT.

The chain combines TRBV7-2 with TRBJ2-7; no reliable D call. Germline lookup yields CDR1 SGHTA and CDR2 FQGNSA. V was cut by 2 bases and J by 4 bases, with 9 bases left in between. The CDR3 runs to 13 residues. As DNA, the CDR3 is TGTGCCAGCAGCTTACCACAGTTATACGAGCAGTACTTC. This encodes CASSLPQLYEQYF.

The chain recombines TRBV18 with TRBJ2-5; D is ambiguous. The CDR3 length is 13 residues. Germline CDR1 and CDR2: KGHSH and LQKENI. The V and J ends lost 3 bases and 1 base respectively, with 6 bases between them. The CDR3 here is CASSPSFQETQYF. Written as DNA, the CDR3 is TGTGCCAGCTCACCGTCCTTCCAAGAGACCCAGTACTTC.

J is TRBJ1-4 and V is TRBV18, with unresolved D. CDR3 length equals 15 residues. Germline CDR1 is KGHSH and CDR2 is LQKENI. V lost 4 bases, J lost 2 bases, and 11 bases lay in between. This CDR3 is CASSLRRTTNEKLFF. CDR3 sequence (DNA): TGTGCCAGCTCACTTAGACGGACCACTAATGAAAAACTGTTTTTT. The whole variable domain, remainder taken from reference TRBV18 and TRBJ1-4, is NAGVMQNPRHLVRRRGQEARLRCSPMKGHSHVYWYRQLPEEGLKFMVYLQKENIIDESGMPKERFSAEFPKEGPSILRIQQVVRGDSAAYFCASSLRRTTNEKLFFGSGTQLSVL.

The CDR3 spells CASSPSGSYSPLHF. CDR3 in DNA: TGTGCCAGCAGCCCGTCGGGGTCTTATTCACCCCTCCACTTT. The chain recombines TRBV27 with TRBJ1-6; D remains unclear. V dropped 6 bases and J dropped 8 bases, with 14 bases sitting between them. The germline CDR1 and CDR2 sequences are MNHEY and SMNVEV (reference sequence). This CDR3 comprises 14 residues.

The rearrangement joins TRBV6-5 to TRBJ2-2; 8 nucleotides agree with TRBD2. V shed 6 bases and J 6 bases; nucleotides not matched to a gene: 9. The CDR3 is 15 amino acids. The V gene's germline CDR1 is MNHEY and CDR2 SVGAGI. The CDR3 is CASSPRGGRAGELFF. The CDR3 nucleotides are TGTGCCAGCAGCCCCCGGGGGGGGCGGGCCGGGGAGCTGTTTTTT.

The V gene is TRBV2, the J gene TRBJ2-3; D is unresolved. The CDR3 loop spans 11 amino acids. CDR1 and CDR2 from the germline V gene are SNHLY and FYNNEI. Trimming took off 9 bases at V and 6 bases at J, with 10 bases between the two ends. Here the CDR3 DNA reads TGTGCCAGGAGATTACGCGATACGCAGTATTTT. It is translated as CARRLRDTQYF.

This clone was picked up one time. This chain links TRBV19 with TRBJ2-1; perhaps TRBD1 as D (7 bases). This CDR3 region has 15 residues. Trimming removed 4 bases from V and 2 bases from J, with 12 bases in between. Germline CDR1 and CDR2: LNHDA and SQIVND (reference sequence). The CDR3 DNA follows: TGTGCCAGTAGTACCCAGGGGGGTGCCTACAATGAGCAGTTCTTC. Its translation: CASSTQGGAYNEQFF.

The rearrangement links TRBV5-4 to TRBJ2-3; 7 bases fit TRBD2. CDR3 size: 16 residues. Trimming removed 3 bases from V and 4 bases from J; junction bases left unmatched: 11. Germline V gives CDR1 SGHNT, CDR2 YYREEE (reference sequence). CDR3 region: CASSSTGGSRPDTQYF. CDR3 nucleotide sequence: TGTGCCAGCAGCTCCACTGGCGGGAGTCGCCCAGATACGCAGTATTTT.

V and J are TRBV9 and TRBJ2-7; TRBD2 matches at 8 bases. The germline V gene encodes CDR1 SGDLS and CDR2 YYNGEE. CDR3 size: 13 residues. J gave up 9 bases and V 2 bases, and 7 bases lay outside the gene matches. CDR3 protein: CASSVGGEGGQYF. For the CDR3, the DNA is TGTGCCAGCAGCGTCGGGGGGGAAGGTGGGCAGTACTTC.

This chain connects TRBV11-2 to TRBJ1-5; D is undetermined. The CDR3 is made up of 15 amino acids. With 1 base removed from V and 5 bases from J, the gap between germline ends came to 12 bases. Germline lookup yields CDR1 SGHAT and CDR2 FQNNGV. This chain's CDR3 is CASSLGTVADQPQHF. The CDR3 coding sequence is TGTGCCAGCAGCTTAGGGACCGTGGCGGATCAGCCCCAGCATTTT.

About this clone itself: This specimen includes other DNA sequences encoding the same CDR3. The genes are TRBV18 and TRBJ1-5; weak D call: TRBD1 (5 bases). Germline lookup yields CDR1 KGHSH and CDR2 LQKENI. Trimming removed 1 base at V and 1 base at J, with 5 bases between. The CDR3 is 14 amino acids. The CDR3 sequence: CASSPRDSNQPQHF. For the CDR3, the DNA is TGTGCCAGCTCACCACGGGACAGCAATCAGCCCCAGCATTTT.

This chain joins TRBV9 and TRBJ2-3; 7 bases map to TRBD1. This CDR3 spans 16 amino acids. V was pared by 4 bases and J by 0 bases, with 8 bases of the junction left unmatched. The V gene's germline CDR1 is SGDLS and CDR2 YYNGEE. The CDR3 sequence: CASSTQGQSSTDTQYF. CDR3 nucleotide sequence: TGTGCCAGCAGCACCCAGGGACAGTCTAGCACAGATACGCAGTATTTT. The whole variable domain, filled in from reference TRBV9 and TRBJ2-3, reads DSGVTQTPKHLITATGQRVTLRCSPRSGDLSVYWYQQSLDQGLQFLIQYYNGEERAKGNILERFSAQQFPDLHSELNLSSLELGDSALYFCASSTQGQSSTDTQYFGPGTRLTVL.

The rearrangement links TRBV25-1 to TRBJ2-7; D is possibly TRBD1 (6 bases). Per the germline V gene, CDR1 is MGHDK and CDR2 is SYGVNS. The CDR3 loop spans 14 amino acids. Deletions cut 6 bases from V and 5 bases from J, with 17 bases between. This CDR3 is CASSSLTGWNEQYF. The CDR3 nucleotides are TGTGCCAGCAGCTCGCTGACAGGTTGGAACGAGCAGTACTTC.

The gene calls are TRBV18 and TRBJ2-3; 9 bases fit TRBD2. This CDR3 has 15 amino acids. From germline, CDR1 is KGHSH and CDR2 LQKENI. V lost 8 bases and J lost 3; bases outside the gene matches: 9. The DNA of the CDR3 is TGTGCCAGCCCCTCGGCGGCGGGAGGGACAGATACGCAGTATTTT. This gives the protein CASPSAAGGTDTQYF.

This clone occurred once. The chain employs TRBV15 and TRBJ2-7; perhaps TRBD2 as D (6 bases). Germline V lookup: CDR1 LNHNV, CDR2 YYDKDF (reference sequence). CDR3 length equals 16 residues. The germline V and J ends were trimmed by 5 bases and 0 bases, with 17 bases remaining between them. The CDR3 bases are TGTGCCACCAGCTCCATAGGTTCTAGCGACTCCTACGAGCAGTACTTC. This codes for CATSSIGSSDSYEQYF.

This chain connects TRBV25-1 to TRBJ2-5; 7 bases agree with TRBD2. The CDR3 has 14 residues. The germline V gene encodes CDR1 MGHDK and CDR2 SYGVNS. V lost 8 bases to trimming and J lost 4 bases; unmatched junction nucleotides: 10. CDR3 nucleotide sequence: TGTGCCAGCGGGGGGGACGGTGCGGTAGAGACCCAGTACTTC. It translates to CASGGDGAVETQYF.

The V call is TRBV19, the J call TRBJ2-6; no clear D gene. CDR3 size: 15 residues. V lost 3 bases and J lost 0, with 6 bases in between. The germline CDR1 and CDR2 sequences are LNHDA and SQIVND (reference sequence). The CDR3 protein is CASSIFVSGANVLTF. The CDR3 coding sequence is TGTGCCAGTAGTATCTTCGTCTCTGGGGCCAACGTCCTGACTTTC.

The V and J genes are TRBV29-1 and TRBJ2-1; 10 bases line up with TRBD2. Germline V gives CDR1 SQVTM, CDR2 ANQGSEA. The CDR3 spans 12 residues. Unmatched junction bases numbered 8, after V lost 3 bases and J lost 15 bases. The CDR3 region has the DNA TGCAGCGTTGATCCCTCTAGCGGGAGAACGTTCTTC. Its protein is CSVDPSSGRTFF.

The gene calls are TRBV30 and TRBJ1-3, with a weak D call TRBD1 (6 bases). Trimming pared 4 bases from V and 4 bases from J, leaving 14 bases between. Germline CDR1 is GTSNPN and CDR2 is SVGIG (reference sequence). The CDR3 is 14 residues long. The CDR3 spells CAWTEGGVGNTIYF. The CDR3 nucleotides read TGTGCCTGGACGGAAGGGGGGGTAGGAAACACCATATATTTT.